This T cell receptor (beta chain) is drawn from a study of blood T cell repertoires in COVID-19. TCRdb keeps only in-frame clones here, not all; method: immunoSEQ multiplex PCR. Counted here are about 60,000 clones, 85% to 90% occurring once; the ten biggest clones make up 10% to 15%. The CDR3 totals 13 residues. V shed 5 bases and J shed 3 bases, with 10 bases lying between them. CDR1 is SEHNR, CDR2 FQNEAQ, per germline (reference sequence). Sequencing was done on a sample of peripheral blood. V is TRBV7-9 and J is TRBJ1-1; unclear D gene. The TCR comes from a man between 60 and 70 years old with active COVID-19. CDR3 in amino acids: CASSLNGDTEAFF. The CDR3 DNA reads TGTGCCAGCAGCCTAAACGGTGACACTGAAGCTTTCTTT.